The clone carrying this T cell receptor beta chain occurred a few times. These data come from a study of blood T cell repertoires in COVID-19. Study details: Acute-phase and convalescent COVID-19 samples originated in the United States, Italy and Spain. Nucleic acid was either cDNA or gDNA, and it came from T cells, B-cell-depleted T cells, or PBMCs.

V gave up 4 bases and J gave up 1 base, with 7 bases separating them. The length of the CDR3 is 13 residues. Germline V gene sequence: CDR1 SGHAT, CDR2 FQNNGV. Methods used by the authors: The authors estimated nucleated cell counts from reference gene primer amplification. Generated by immunoSEQ multiplex PCR, the TCRdb table keeps only in-frame clones and is missing some. V and J calls and clone size follow that table, whereas D and trimming were derived from the DNA. The table includes some 48,000 clones, about 81% detected once. The chain recombines TRBV11-2 with TRBJ2-5; no definite D call. Source material: peripheral blood. The TCR sequence derives from a human donor with acute or convalescent COVID-19. The donor label of this sample is uncertain. The CDR3 loop reads CASSSVSQETQYF. The CDR3 nucleotides read TGTGCCAGCAGCTCCGTATCCCAAGAGACCCAGTACTTC.